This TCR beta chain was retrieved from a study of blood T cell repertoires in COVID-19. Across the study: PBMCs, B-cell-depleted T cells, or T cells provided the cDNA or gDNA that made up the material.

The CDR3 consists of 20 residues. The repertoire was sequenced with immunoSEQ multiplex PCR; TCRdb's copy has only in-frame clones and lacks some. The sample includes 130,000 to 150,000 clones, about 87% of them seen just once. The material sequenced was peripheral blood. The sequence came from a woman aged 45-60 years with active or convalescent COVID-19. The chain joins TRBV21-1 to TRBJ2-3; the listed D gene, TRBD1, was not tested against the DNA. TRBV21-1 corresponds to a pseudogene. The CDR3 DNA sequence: TGTGCCAGCAGCAACTACAGGGTCGGTCCTAACCCTACTAGCACAGATACGCAGTATTTT. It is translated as CASSNYRVGPNPTSTDTQYF.